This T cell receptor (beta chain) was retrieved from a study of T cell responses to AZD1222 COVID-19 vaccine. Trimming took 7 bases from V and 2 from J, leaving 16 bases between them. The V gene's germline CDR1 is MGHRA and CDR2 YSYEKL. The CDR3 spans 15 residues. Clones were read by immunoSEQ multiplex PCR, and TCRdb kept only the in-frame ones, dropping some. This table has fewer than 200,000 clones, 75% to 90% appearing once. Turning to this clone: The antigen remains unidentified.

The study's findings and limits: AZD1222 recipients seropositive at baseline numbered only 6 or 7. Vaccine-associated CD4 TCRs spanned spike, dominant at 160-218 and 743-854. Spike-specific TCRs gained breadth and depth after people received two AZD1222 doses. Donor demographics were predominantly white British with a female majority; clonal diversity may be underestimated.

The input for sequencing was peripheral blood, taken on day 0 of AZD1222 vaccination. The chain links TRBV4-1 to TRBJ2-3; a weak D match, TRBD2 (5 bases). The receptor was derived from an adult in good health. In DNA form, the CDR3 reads TGCGCCAGCAACGGGAACGCAGCGATCACAGATACGCAGTATTTT. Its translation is CASNGNAAITDTQYF.